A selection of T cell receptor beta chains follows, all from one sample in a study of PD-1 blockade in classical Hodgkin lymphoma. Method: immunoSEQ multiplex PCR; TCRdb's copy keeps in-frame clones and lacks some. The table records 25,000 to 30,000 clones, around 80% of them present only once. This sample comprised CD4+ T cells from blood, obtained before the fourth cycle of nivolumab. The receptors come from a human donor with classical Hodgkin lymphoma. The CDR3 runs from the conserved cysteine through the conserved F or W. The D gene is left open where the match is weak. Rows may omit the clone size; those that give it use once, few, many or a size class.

CASRETSGGPYNEQFF,TGCGCCAGCCGCGAGACTAGCGGGGGGCCCTACAATGAGCAGTTCTTC,NA,TRBJ2-1,TRBV5-1,TRBD2
CASSPGTGGEDYGYTF,TGTGCCAGCTCACCAGGGACAGGGGGCGAGGACTATGGCTACACCTTC,NA,TRBJ1-2,TRBV18,TRBD1
CASSVVDSMNTEAFF,TGTGCCAGCAGCGTAGTCGACAGCATGAACACTGAAGCTTTCTTT,few,TRBJ1-1,TRBV9,NA
CASRQTGNYEQYF,TGTGCCAGCAGACAGACAGGGAACTACGAGCAGTACTTC,NA,TRBJ2-7,TRBV6-6,TRBD1
CASSESPRPDKYQETQYF,TGCGCCAGCAGTGAGTCGCCCAGGCCAGACAAGTACCAAGAGACCCAGTACTTC,NA,TRBJ2-5,TRBV10-1,NA
CASSRPSTGGQETQYF,TGTGCCAGCAGCCGACCGTCGACAGGGGGGCAAGAGACCCAGTACTTC,NA,TRBJ2-5,TRBV6-6,TRBD1
CASSLGQGLFEAFF,TGTGCCAGCAGCTTGGGACAGGGCCTTTTCGAAGCTTTCTTT,NA,TRBJ1-1,TRBV5-8,TRBD1
CASSIDLLTDTQYF,TGTGCCAGTAGTATAGATCTCCTTACAGATACGCAGTATTTT,NA,TRBJ2-3,TRBV19,NA
CASSFRGTTTEAFF,TGTGCCAGCAGTTTTCGGGGGACAACTACTGAAGCTTTCTTT,NA,TRBJ1-1,TRBV27,NA
CASSLTTGNEQFF,TGTGCCAGCAGCTTAACGACGGGAAATGAGCAGTTCTTC,NA,TRBJ2-1,TRBV7-3,NA
CASSYLLGNTEAFF,TGTGCCAGCAGTTACTTGTTGGGAAACACTGAAGCTTTCTTT,once,TRBJ1-1,TRBV6-5,NA
CASSLRGGADNSPLHF,TGCGCCAGCAGCTTGCGGGGGGGAGCGGATAATTCACCCCTCCACTTT,few,TRBJ1-6,TRBV5-1,NA
CAGTGVSQFEQYF,TGTGCCGGGACAGGGGTCAGTCAGTTCGAGCAGTACTTC,NA,TRBJ2-7,TRBV30,TRBD1
CASSLAPNTEAFF,TGTGCCAGCAGCTTAGCTCCGAACACTGAAGCTTTCTTT,NA,TRBJ1-1,TRBV7-9,NA
CASSFSTGGSGNTIYF,TGTGCCAGCAGCTTCTCCACAGGGGGCTCTGGAAACACCATATATTTT,NA,TRBJ1-3,TRBV7-9,TRBD1
CASSLYLAGRYEQYF,TGTGCCAGCAGTTTATACCTAGCGGGCCGCTACGAGCAGTACTTC,NA,TRBJ2-7,TRBV28,TRBD2
CATARPDRSHEQYF,TGTGCCACCGCCCGCCCCGACAGGTCCCACGAGCAGTACTTC,NA,TRBJ2-7,TRBV28,NA
CASSLVSPSYEQYF,TGCGCCAGCAGCTTGGTCTCACCGAGCTACGAGCAGTACTTC,NA,TRBJ2-7,TRBV5-1,NA
CASSLFVGLSSGELFF,TGCGCCAGCAGCTTGTTTGTGGGGCTCTCTAGCGGGGAGCTGTTTTTT,NA,TRBJ2-2,TRBV5-1,NA
CARSPPEAFF,TGTGCCAGATCCCCCCCCGAAGCTTTCTTT,few,TRBJ1-1,TRBV5-3,NA
CASSVEGWNTQYF,TGTGCCAGCAGTGTCGAGGGGTGGAATACGCAGTATTTT,NA,TRBJ2-3,TRBV6-1,NA
CASRQGVVGELFF,TGTGCCAGCAGACAGGGAGTGGTCGGGGAGCTGTTTTTT,few,TRBJ2-2,TRBV28,NA
CASSPTGTGVGEQYF,TGCGCCAGCAGCCCAACCGGGACAGGGGTTGGCGAGCAGTACTTC,NA,TRBJ2-7,TRBV5-1,TRBD1
CASSLQGGNTIYF,TGTGCCAGCAGCTTACAGGGAGGAAACACCATATATTTT,NA,TRBJ1-3,TRBV7-8,NA
CASSPRVTAGNTIYF,TGTGCCAGCAGTCCTCGAGTAACAGCTGGAAACACCATATATTTT,few,TRBJ1-3,TRBV6-5,NA
CASTQDLGETQYF,TGTGCCAGCACCCAGGACTTGGGAGAGACCCAGTACTTC,NA,TRBJ2-5,TRBV6-1,NA
CAWSVTANTGELFF,TGTGCCTGGAGTGTAACTGCGAACACCGGGGAGCTGTTTTTT,NA,TRBJ2-2,TRBV30,NA
CAIRPNGGNEQYF,TGTGCCATCAGACCGAACGGGGGGAACGAGCAGTACTTC,NA,TRBJ2-7,TRBV10-3,TRBD2
CASSTELGGYTF,TGTGCCAGCAGTACCGAATTGGGGGGCTACACCTTC,NA,TRBJ1-2,TRBV6-5,NA
CASTSGQGMNEQFF,TGTGCCAGCACCTCGGGACAGGGTATGAATGAGCAGTTCTTC,NA,TRBJ2-1,TRBV6-6,TRBD1
CASSLGGFNYGYTF,TGCGCCAGCAGCCTGGGGGGGTTTAACTATGGCTACACCTTC,once,TRBJ1-2,TRBV5-1,NA
CASSLTGRTDGYTF,TGTGCCAGCAGCCTCACTGGTCGAACAGATGGCTACACCTTC,NA,TRBJ1-2,TRBV7-9,NA
CAWSGGTADTDTQYF,TGTGCCTGGAGTGGGGGGACTGCAGACACAGATACGCAGTATTTT,NA,TRBJ2-3,TRBV30,NA
CASSYDNRVGGSPLHF,TGTGCCAGCAGTTACGATAACAGGGTCGGAGGTTCACCCCTCCACTTT,NA,TRBJ1-6,TRBV6-6,NA
CASSLLPGVGSQPQHF,TGCGCCAGCAGCTTATTACCGGGAGTTGGGAGTCAGCCCCAGCATTTT,few,TRBJ1-5,TRBV5-1,NA
CASSNLNFKGQYF,TGTGCCAGCAGCAATTTGAACTTCAAGGGGCAGTATTTT,once,TRBJ2-3,TRBV5-6,NA
CASSVRPGQNTGELFF,TGTGCCAGCAGCGTACGGCCGGGACAGAACACCGGGGAGCTGTTTTTT,once,TRBJ2-2,TRBV11-2,NA
CASSFPSTSGNPKETQYF,TGTGCCAGCAGCTTCCCCTCCACTAGCGGAAATCCTAAGGAGACCCAGTACTTC,NA,TRBJ2-5,TRBV7-8,TRBD2
CAWSVQGVEKLFF,TGTGCCTGGAGTGTACAGGGGGTAGAAAAACTGTTTTTT,NA,TRBJ1-4,TRBV30,TRBD1
CASSLERGLAFF,TGCGCCAGCAGCTTGGAGCGGGGGTTGGCTTTCTTT,few,TRBJ1-1,TRBV5-1,NA
CASSLVPDNSPLHF,TGCGCCAGCAGCTTGGTCCCCGATAATTCACCCCTCCACTTT,NA,TRBJ1-6,TRBV5-1,NA
CASRSSGAKNIQYF,TGTGCCAGCAGATCTAGCGGGGCCAAAAACATTCAGTACTTC,NA,TRBJ2-4,TRBV6-1,TRBD2
CASSFRGGSTDTQYF,TGCGCCAGCAGCTTCAGAGGGGGAAGCACAGATACGCAGTATTTT,once,TRBJ2-3,TRBV5-1,NA
CASSVSGGRETQYF,TGTGCCAGCAGCGTTTCGGGGGGCAGGGAGACCCAGTACTTC,NA,TRBJ2-5,TRBV9,NA
CASSYQNEKLFF,TGCGCCAGCAGCTACCAGAATGAAAAACTGTTTTTT,NA,TRBJ1-4,TRBV5-1,NA
CASSRDPGTSGGGEQFF,TGCGCCAGCAGCCGCGACCCCGGGACTAGCGGGGGAGGGGAGCAGTTCTTC,NA,TRBJ2-1,TRBV5-1,TRBD2
CASSIEGGTQYF,TGTGCCAGTAGTATAGAGGGGGGGACGCAGTATTTT,NA,TRBJ2-3,TRBV19,TRBD2
CASSLGQLGGMDTQYF,TGCGCCAGCAGCCTCGGACAGCTCGGTGGTATGGATACGCAGTATTTT,NA,TRBJ2-3,TRBV5-1,NA
CASSLWGSGGEQYF,TGTGCCAGCAGCTTATGGGGGAGCGGTGGCGAGCAGTACTTC,NA,TRBJ2-7,TRBV7-9,NA
CASSLARDSPGYTF,TGTGCCAGCAGCTTGGCCCGGGACAGTCCAGGCTACACCTTC,NA,TRBJ1-2,TRBV7-9,TRBD1
CASSFRDGGNTIYF,TGCGCCAGCAGCTTCCGGGACGGTGGAAACACCATATATTTT,NA,TRBJ1-3,TRBV5-1,NA
CASGGGGIETQYF,TGTGCCAGCGGCGGGGGGGGCATTGAGACCCAGTACTTC,NA,TRBJ2-5,TRBV6-1,TRBD2
CASSLALDSLSSYNSPLHF,TGCGCCAGCAGCTTGGCCCTTGACAGCCTCAGCTCCTATAATTCACCCCTCCACTTT,NA,TRBJ1-6,TRBV5-1,NA
CASSLIVSDTQYF,TGTGCCAGCAGCTTAATAGTTTCAGATACGCAGTATTTT,once,TRBJ2-3,TRBV7-9,NA